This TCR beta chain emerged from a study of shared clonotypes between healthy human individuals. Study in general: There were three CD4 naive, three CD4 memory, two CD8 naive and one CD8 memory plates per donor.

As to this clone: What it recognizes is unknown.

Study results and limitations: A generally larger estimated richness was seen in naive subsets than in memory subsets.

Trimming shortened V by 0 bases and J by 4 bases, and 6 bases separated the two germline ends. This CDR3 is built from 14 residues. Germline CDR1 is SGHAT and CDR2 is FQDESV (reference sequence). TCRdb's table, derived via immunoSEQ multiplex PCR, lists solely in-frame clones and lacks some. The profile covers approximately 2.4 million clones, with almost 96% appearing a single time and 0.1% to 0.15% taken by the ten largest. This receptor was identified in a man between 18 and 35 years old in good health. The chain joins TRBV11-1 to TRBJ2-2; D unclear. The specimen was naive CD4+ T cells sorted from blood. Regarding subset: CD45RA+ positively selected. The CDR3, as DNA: TGTGCCAGCAGCTTAGCAGGGCTCACCGGGGAGCTGTTTTTT. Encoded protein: CASSLAGLTGELFF.